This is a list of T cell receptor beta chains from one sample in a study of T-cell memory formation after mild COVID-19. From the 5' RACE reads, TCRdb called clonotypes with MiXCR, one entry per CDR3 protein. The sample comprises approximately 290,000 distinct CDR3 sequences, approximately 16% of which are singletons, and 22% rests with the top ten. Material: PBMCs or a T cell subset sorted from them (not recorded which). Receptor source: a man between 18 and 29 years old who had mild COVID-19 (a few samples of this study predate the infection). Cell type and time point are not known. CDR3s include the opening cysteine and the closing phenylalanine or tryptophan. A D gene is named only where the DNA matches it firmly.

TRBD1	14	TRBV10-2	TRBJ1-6	CASSRQGINSPLHF
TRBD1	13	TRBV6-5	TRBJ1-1	CASSPTGVTEAFF
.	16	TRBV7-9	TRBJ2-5	CASSRRRGQRQETQYF
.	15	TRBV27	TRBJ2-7	CASSTTGRNLYEQYF
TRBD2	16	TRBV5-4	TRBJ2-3	CASSPGLAGVTDTQYF
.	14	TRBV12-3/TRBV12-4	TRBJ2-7	CASSSLGRANEQYF
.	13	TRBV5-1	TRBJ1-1	CASSLDPNTEAFF
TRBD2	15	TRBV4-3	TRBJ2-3	CASSQPSGGRVTQYF
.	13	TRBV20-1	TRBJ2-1	CSARVSAGAEQFF
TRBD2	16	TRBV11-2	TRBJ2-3	CASSSLAGGARDTQYF
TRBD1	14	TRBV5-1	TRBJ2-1	CASSRQGVMDEQFF
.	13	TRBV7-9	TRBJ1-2	CASPLPPSYGYTF
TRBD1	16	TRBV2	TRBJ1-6	CASSLRQGVMGSPLHF